This entry features one T cell receptor beta chain sequence. This specimen belongs to a study of blood T cell repertoires in COVID-19. At the level of the study: Cohort 3 donors counted as recovered after two negative PCRs, clearance, or resolved symptoms. Sources were T cells, B-cell-depleted T cells, or PBMCs; the material itself was cDNA or gDNA.

TCRdb's copy holds only in-frame clones and misses some; the assay was immunoSEQ multiplex PCR. This sample carries 150,000 to 200,000 clones, 85% to 90% of them seen once, and the ten largest clones take just under 25%. Germline values: CDR1 MNHEY, CDR2 SMNVEV (reference sequence). CDR3 length: 15 residues. Trimming left V 3 bases short and J 0 bases short, with 12 bases between. The V call is TRBV27, the J call TRBJ2-7, with D possibly TRBD1 on 5 matching bases. The sequenced sample was PBMCs or T cells enriched from blood (not recorded which). The sequence derives from a woman in her forties in a cohort exposed to, infected with or recovered from COVID-19 (not recorded which). CDR3 in amino acids: CASSLWGRSSYEQYF. The CDR3 nucleotides are TGTGCCAGCAGTTTGTGGGGCAGAAGCTCCTACGAGCAGTACTTC.